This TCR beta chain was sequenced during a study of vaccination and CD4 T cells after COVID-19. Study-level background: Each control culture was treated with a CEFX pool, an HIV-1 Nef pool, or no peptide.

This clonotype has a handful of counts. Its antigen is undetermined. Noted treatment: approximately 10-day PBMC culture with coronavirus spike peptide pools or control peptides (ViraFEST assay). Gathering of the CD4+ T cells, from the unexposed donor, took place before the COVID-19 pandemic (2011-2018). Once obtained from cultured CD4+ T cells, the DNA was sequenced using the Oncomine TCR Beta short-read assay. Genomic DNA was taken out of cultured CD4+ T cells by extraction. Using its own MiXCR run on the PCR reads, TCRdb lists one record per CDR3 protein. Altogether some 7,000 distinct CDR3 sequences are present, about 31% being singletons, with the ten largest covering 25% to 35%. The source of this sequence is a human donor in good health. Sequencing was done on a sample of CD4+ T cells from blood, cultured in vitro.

The chain's CDR3 is CASSLRGTNTGELFF. The CDR3 coding sequence is TGTGCCAGCAGCTTAAGGGGAACGAACACCGGGGAGCTGTTTTTT. The rearrangement links TRBV7-2 to TRBJ2-2, with D possibly being TRBD1 (5 bases). The CDR3 consists of 15 residues. Trimming removed 2 bases at V and 0 bases at J, with 7 bases between. Per the germline V gene, CDR1 is SGHTA and CDR2 is FQGNSA.